This T cell receptor (beta chain) was recovered during a study of blood T cells in healthy people across ages. It was with a sample-barcoded 5' primer and a J-beta primer mix that a second PCR of roughly 7 to 12 cycles was run. TCRdb itself ran the 5' RACE reads through MiXCR, one entry per CDR3 protein. The sample comprises about 1.6 million distinct CDR3 sequences, roughly 32% of which are singletons, and roughly 10% rests with the top ten. V was shortened by 7 bases and J by 2 bases, with 16 bases between the two germline ends. The CDR3 runs 15 residues. Germline V lookup: CDR1 SGHTA, CDR2 FQGTGA.

V and J are TRBV7-3 and TRBJ2-3; D not resolved. Sequencing input: blood. The receptor comes from a woman younger than 45 in good health. The CDR3: CASKPSGDYTDTQYF. The DNA for the CDR3 is TGTGCCAGCAAACCCTCTGGGGATTACACAGATACGCAGTATTTT.